This T cell receptor (beta chain) was captured in a study of cytomegalovirus exposure and HLA in healthy donors. Primers included in the PCR were 60 Vbeta and 13 Jbeta primers. Profiling relied on immunoSEQ multiplex PCR, and the TCRdb table lists in-frame clones only, not all of them. The table shows around 160,000 clones, with around 80% occurring only once. The germline V and J ends were trimmed by 4 bases and 5 bases, with 8 bases remaining between them. Germline V gene lookup returns CDR1 MNHNS and CDR2 SASEGT. This CDR3 spans 12 amino acids. The table lists this clone with a few counts. The sequence came from a human donor in good health. The sample was PBMCs. The chain joins TRBV6-1 to TRBJ1-1, with D uncertain. CDR3 nucleotide sequence: TGTGCCAGCAGTGTCCACTTGACTGAAGCTTTCTTT. Translating gives CASSVHLTEAFF.